The clone carrying this T cell receptor beta chain was seen more than once but under ten times. Its antigen is currently unknown. UMIs were added to TCR cDNA along with a universal primer site when it was made by 5'RACE template switching. TCRdb itself ran the 5' RACE reads through MiXCR, one entry per CDR3 protein. This sample has more than 450,000 distinct CDR3 sequences, with about a fifth found just once. This sample is part of a study of T cells after yellow fever vaccination. Study-wide background: Fractions of limited cellularity were prepared by means of SMART-Seq v4 Ultra Low Input.

Study-level points and caveats: The booster saw the reappearance of most primary-vaccination clones (roughly 95% CD4, roughly 90% CD8). CD4 and CD8 compartments shared a small share of clonotypes.

Germline V gene sequence: CDR1 LNHDA, CDR2 SQIVND (reference sequence). The CDR3 sequence is 14 residues long. Trimming cost V 6 bases and J 0 bases, with 9 bases left between them. The genes are TRBV19 and TRBJ1-5; D remains ambiguous. Sequences were derived from PBMCs, sampled less than 25 days after the first yellow fever vaccination. The sequence derives from a man aged 18-30 years who received the YFV17D yellow fever vaccine. The CDR3 is CASRDGNSNQPQHF. In DNA form, the CDR3 reads TGTGCCAGTAGGGATGGTAATAGCAATCAGCCCCAGCATTTT.